A single sample gave rise to the 14 T cell receptor beta chains below, sequenced in a study of blood T cell repertoires in COVID-19. Measured with immunoSEQ multiplex PCR; TCRdb has only the in-frame clones, and not every one. The sample yields about 110,000 clones, over 60% seen once. The sample comprised peripheral blood. All receptors come from a man aged 65 to 85 with acute or convalescent COVID-19.

This clone has just one count. The chain links TRBV27 to TRBJ2-1; the match to TRBD2 covers 13 bases. The V gene end was trimmed by 5 bases and the J gene end by 4 bases; junction bases not matched to a gene: 8. Looked up from germline, CDR1 is MNHEY and CDR2 is SMNVEV (reference sequence). The CDR3 has 17 residues. The CDR3 DNA follows: TGTGCCAGCAGTCCCCGACGGACTAGCGGGGGATACAATGAGCAGTTCTTC. It encodes CASSPRRTSGGYNEQFF.

This rearrangement joins TRBV12-3 or TRBV12-4 to TRBJ1-2; possible D gene TRBD1, 5 bases. The CDR3 length is 12 residues. V shed 6 bases and J shed 3 bases, with 8 bases lying between them. The CDR3 here is CASRGPDYGYTF. The DNA for the CDR3 is TGTGCCAGCAGGGGGCCCGACTATGGCTACACCTTC.

This chain connects TRBV9 to TRBJ1-6, with a tentative D call TRBD1 (6 bases). Germline V gene sequence: CDR1 SGDLS, CDR2 YYNGEE. V lost 0 bases to trimming and J lost 6 bases, with 10 bases between them. The CDR3 totals 15 residues. CDR3 nucleotide sequence: TGTGCCAGCAGCGTAGCCAGGGGCGGTAATTCACCCCTCCACTTT. This gives the protein CASSVARGGNSPLHF.

The CDR3 DNA reads as TGTGCCAGTAGGCGACAGGTTAACACCGGGGAGCTGTTTTTT. Its translation: CASRRQVNTGELFF. The chain uses TRBV19 and TRBJ2-2; a possible D gene is TRBD1 (6 bases). CDR3 length: 14 residues. V was trimmed by 6 bases and J by 2 bases, leaving 10 bases between them. Germline assignment: CDR1 LNHDA and CDR2 SQIVND (reference sequence). The variable domain in full, completed from reference TRBV19 and TRBJ2-2, reads DGGITQSPKYLFRKEGQNVTLSCEQNLNHDAMYWYRQDPGQGLRLIYYSQIVNDFQKGDIAEGYSVSREKKESFPLTVTSAQKNPTAFYLCASRRQVNTGELFFGEGSRLTVL.

This clone was seen a handful of times. The CDR3 nucleotides read TGTGCCAGCAGCGTATCCCCAGAGGCCCGGGATTCACCCCTCCACTTT. This gives the protein CASSVSPEARDSPLHF. This rearrangement joins TRBV9 to TRBJ1-6, with D uncertain. The V gene lost 1 base and the J gene lost 8 bases, with 16 bases spanning the gap. There are 16 residues in the CDR3. Germline-derived CDR1 and CDR2 are SGDLS and YYNGEE.

This clone was detected once. V and J are TRBV12-5 and TRBJ1-1, with unresolved D. This CDR3 comprises 14 residues. V lost 2 bases and J 0 bases, leaving 7 bases between the germline ends. The germline CDR1 and CDR2 sequences are LGHNT and FRNRAP. The CDR3 region is CASGLSSMNTEAFF. In DNA form, the CDR3 reads TGTGCTAGTGGTTTGTCGTCTATGAACACTGAAGCTTTCTTT.

The J gene is TRBJ1-1, the V gene TRBV11-1; D is possibly TRBD1 (6 bases). Trimming left V 5 bases short and J 6 bases short, with 13 bases between. Germline V gene lookup returns CDR1 SGHAT and CDR2 FQDESV (reference sequence). The CDR3 extends over 13 amino acids. CDR3 in DNA: TGTGCCAGCAGCCCGGGGCAGGGGCCTGAAGCTTTCTTT. This encodes CASSPGQGPEAFF. Combining the CDR3 with reference TRBV11-1 and TRBJ1-1 gives the whole variable domain EAEVAQSPRYKITEKSQAVAFWCDPISGHATLYWYRQILGQGPELLVQFQDESVVDDSQLPKDRFSAERLKGVDSTLKIQPAELGDSAMYLCASSPGQGPEAFFGQGTRLTVV.

The chain combines TRBV4-3 with TRBJ2-2, with D perhaps TRBD2 (6 bases). The CDR3 totals 15 residues. The V end was cut by 0 bases, the J end by 8 bases, with 13 bases between. Germline CDR1 and CDR2: LGHNA and YSLEER. The CDR3 region is CASSQEGGRGGELFF. The CDR3 DNA reads as TGCGCCAGCAGCCAAGAGGGGGGAAGGGGAGGGGAGCTGTTTTTT.

The chain links TRBV2 to TRBJ1-6; D gene uncertain. The CDR3 is made up of 15 amino acids. Germline CDR1 is SNHLY and CDR2 is FYNNEI. With 9 bases removed from V and 6 bases from J, the gap between germline ends came to 18 bases. The CDR3 loop is CARSWRENRNSPLHF. As DNA, the CDR3 is TGTGCCAGAAGCTGGCGGGAGAATCGTAATTCACCCCTCCACTTT. The full variable domain, rest sourced from reference TRBV2 and TRBJ1-6, is EPEVTQTPSHQVTQMGQEVILRCVPISNHLYFYWYRQILGQKVEFLVSFYNNEISEKSEIFDDQFSVERPDGSNFTLKIRSTKLEDSAMYFCARSWRENRNSPLHFGNGTRLTVT.

This chain uses TRBV7-2 with TRBJ2-1; 7 nucleotides line up with TRBD2. V was pared by 1 base and J by 3 bases, with 6 bases of the junction left unmatched. CDR1 and CDR2 from the germline V gene are SGHTA and FQGNSA. This CDR3 spans 16 amino acids. The CDR3 sequence: CASSLEAASGYNEQFF. DNA of the CDR3: TGTGCCAGCAGCTTAGAGGCGGCTAGCGGCTACAATGAGCAGTTCTTC.

The CDR3 region is CASSIQAYEQYF. CDR3 DNA: TGTGCCAGCAGCATTCAGGCGTACGAGCAGTACTTC. The gene calls are TRBV7-2 and TRBJ2-7, with unresolved D. The CDR3 contains 12 residues. V was cut by 5 bases and J by 4 bases, with 9 bases left in between. CDR1 SGHTA and CDR2 FQGNSA come from the germline V gene.

This chain joins TRBV7-2 and TRBJ2-1; 10 bases are a match to TRBD2. CDR1 is SGHTA and CDR2 is FQGNSA in the germline V gene. The CDR3 totals 16 residues. V lost 5 bases and J lost 2; bases outside the gene matches: 6. CDR3 nucleotide sequence: TGTGCCAGCAGCCCTACTAGCGGGACTCCCTACAATGAGCAGTTCTTC. Its protein product is CASSPTSGTPYNEQFF.

This clone was found a few times. CDR3 bases: TGTGCCAGCAGTCTTACAACAACGAACTATGGCTACACCTTC. It translates to CASSLTTTNYGYTF. The chain has TRBV7-9 and TRBJ1-2; D is uncertain. V lost 6 bases to trimming and J lost 2 bases, with 13 bases between them. Germline assignment: CDR1 SEHNR and CDR2 FQNEAQ (reference sequence). This CDR3 comprises 14 residues.

This chain joins TRBV21-1 and TRBJ2-2; the D segment call TRBD2 is taken from the table without a DNA check. TRBV21-1 is a pseudogene locus. There are 15 residues in the CDR3. CDR3 residues: CASSKGGGQGGELFF. The DNA of the CDR3 is TGTGCCAGCAGCAAAGGCGGGGGGCAGGGCGGGGAGCTGTTTTTT.